What follows are 9 T cell receptor beta chains derived from one specimen sequenced in a study of long-term antiretroviral therapy in people with HIV. Assay version v3.0 of immunoSEQ was used, and it was run at survey level. The assay was immunoSEQ multiplex PCR, and TCRdb's table has in-frame clones only and misses some. Counted here are 30,000 to 40,000 clones, over 60% occurring once; the ten biggest clones make up about 7.1%. The sequenced sample was unsorted PBMCs, obtained 2 years after starting antiretroviral therapy. These receptors were collected from a woman in her 50s with HIV.

V gene TRBV4-1 combines with J gene TRBJ1-2; the D gene is possibly TRBD1 (5 bases). The CDR3 consists of 16 residues. The germline V gene has CDR1 MGHRA and CDR2 YSYEKL. The V gene lost 1 base and the J gene lost 1 base, with 13 bases spanning the gap. The CDR3 protein is CASSQGDSLFNYGYTF. The CDR3 nucleotides are TGCGCCAGCAGCCAAGGCGACAGCCTCTTTAACTATGGCTACACCTTC.

V is TRBV5-6 and J is TRBJ1-1, with D possibly being TRBD1 (6 bases). Germline CDR1 and CDR2: SGHDT and YYEEEE. V was trimmed by 4 bases and J by 4 bases, leaving 17 bases between them. The CDR3 loop spans 15 amino acids. CDR3 nucleotides: TGTGCCAGCAGCGGTGACCAGGGGCGAACCACTGAAGCTTTCTTT. Its translation is CASSGDQGRTTEAFF.

The chain couples TRBV30 to TRBJ1-3; tentatively, D is TRBD1 (6 bases). Germline loops: CDR1 GTSNPN, CDR2 SVGIG (reference sequence). Between the trimmed V and J ends, which lost 4 bases and 6 bases, there was a span of 13 bases. The CDR3 extends over 13 amino acids. In DNA, the CDR3 is TGTGCCTGGACGCCAGGGGAAATAAACACCATATATTTT. This translates into CAWTPGEINTIYF.

To note about this clone: Mismatch with germline at one junction end may stem from a read error. V usage is TRBV29-1 and J usage is TRBJ1-2, with D possibly matching TRBD1 (6 bases). This CDR3 comprises 13 residues. Germline values: CDR1 SQVTM, CDR2 ANQGSEA. The DNA of the CDR3 is TGCAGCGCTGAAGGAAGGGGGAGCTATGGCTACACCTTC. As protein: CSAEGRGSYGYTF. Combining the CDR3 with reference TRBV29-1 and TRBJ1-2 gives the whole variable domain SAVISQKPSRDICQRGTSLTIQCQVDSQVTMMFWYRQQPGQSLTLIATANQGSEATYESGFVIDKFPISRPNLTFSTLTVSNMSPEDSSIYLCSAEGRGSYGYTFGSGTRLTVV.

This chain links TRBV7-2 with TRBJ2-1; D is ambiguous. CDR3 size: 10 residues. Trimming took off 8 bases at V and 8 bases at J, with 7 bases between the two ends. Germline lookup yields CDR1 SGHTA and CDR2 FQGNSA. The CDR3 here is CASVLDEQFF. DNA of the CDR3: TGTGCCAGCGTTTTGGATGAGCAGTTCTTC.

J is TRBJ2-2 and V is TRBV18; 7 positions match TRBD1. Germline V gives CDR1 KGHSH, CDR2 LQKENI. The V and J ends lost 4 bases and 0 bases, in that order; junction bases with no gene match: 5. The CDR3 contains 16 residues. The CDR3 nucleotides read TGTGCCAGCTCACGAGGGGGCGCCACGAACACCGGGGAGCTGTTTTTT. It codes for CASSRGGATNTGELFF.

The rearrangement uses TRBV5-1 and TRBJ1-1; no clear D gene. V was pared by 1 base and J by 1 base, with 5 bases between. CDR1 is SGHRS, CDR2 YFSETQ, per germline. This CDR3 contains 13 residues. The CDR3 nucleotides are TGCGCCAGCAGCTTGATGGGGAACACTGAAGCTTTCTTT. Translated, it gives CASSLMGNTEAFF.

This rearrangement joins TRBV6-5 to TRBJ2-5; 9 nucleotides agree with TRBD1. The CDR3 covers 15 residues. The germline gives CDR1 MNHEY, CDR2 SVGAGI. V was clipped by 5 bases and J by 3 bases; unmatched bases: 7. The CDR3 nucleotides are TGTGCCAGCAGTCGAGGACAGGGGAAAAAAGAGACCCAGTACTTC. This gives the protein CASSRGQGKKETQYF.

This clone is a singleton in its sample. V and J are TRBV5-1 and TRBJ2-3; the match to TRBD1 covers 8 bases. This CDR3 contains 12 residues. Germline V CDR1 and CDR2: SGHRS, YFSETQ. V was clipped by 4 bases and J by 6 bases; unmatched bases: 1. The CDR3 sequence: CASSRTGDTQYF. In DNA, the CDR3 is TGCGCCAGCAGCCGGACAGGGGATACGCAGTATTTT.